This T cell receptor (beta chain) stems from a study of shared clonotypes between healthy human individuals. The overall study: Per-donor plates numbered three CD4 naive, three CD4 memory, two CD8 naive and one CD8 memory.

Study-wide points: Represented genetic and exposure-history diversity was restricted by having few donors.

Deep was the level used in running the assay. Profiling relied on immunoSEQ multiplex PCR, and the TCRdb table lists in-frame clones only, not all of them. This table has about 2,100,000 clones, roughly 91% appearing once. Details on this clone: Its antigen is currently unknown.

Per the germline V gene, CDR1 is MNHEY and CDR2 is SMNVEV (reference sequence). V gave up 1 base and J gave up 3 bases, with 16 bases separating them. This CDR3 has 16 amino acids. CD45RO-negative, CCR7-positively selected cells formed the naive CD8 fraction, excluding terminally differentiated effector memory CD45RA+ cells. Sequenced input: naive CD8+ T cells from PBMCs. This TCR derives from a man between 18 and 35 years old in good health. Some clones in this sample may be carry-over from other donors' samples. The chain joins TRBV27 to TRBJ2-7, with D possibly TRBD1 on 6 matching bases. Written as DNA, the CDR3 is TGTGCCAGCAGTTTATTCGCAGGGGCTTTGAACTACGAGCAGTACTTC. Translation: CASSLFAGALNYEQYF.